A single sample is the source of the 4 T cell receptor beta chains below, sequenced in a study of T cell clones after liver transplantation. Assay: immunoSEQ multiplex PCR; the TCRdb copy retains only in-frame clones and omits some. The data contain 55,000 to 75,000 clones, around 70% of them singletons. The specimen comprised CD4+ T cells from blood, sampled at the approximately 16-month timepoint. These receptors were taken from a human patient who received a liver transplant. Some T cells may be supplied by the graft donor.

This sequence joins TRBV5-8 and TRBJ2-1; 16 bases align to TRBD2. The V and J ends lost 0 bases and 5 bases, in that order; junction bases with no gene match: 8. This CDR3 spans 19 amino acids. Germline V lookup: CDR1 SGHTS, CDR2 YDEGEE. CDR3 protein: CASSLVGLAGGPFNNEQFF. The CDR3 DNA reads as TGTGCCAGCAGCTTGGTGGGACTAGCGGGGGGGCCGTTTAACAATGAGCAGTTCTTC. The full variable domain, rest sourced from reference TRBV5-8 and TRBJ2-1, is EAGVTQSPTHLIKTRGQQATLRCSPISGHTSVYWYQQALGLGLQFLLWYDEGEERNRGNFPPRFSGRQFPNYSSELNVNALELEDSALYLCASSLVGLAGGPFNNEQFFGPGTRLTVL.

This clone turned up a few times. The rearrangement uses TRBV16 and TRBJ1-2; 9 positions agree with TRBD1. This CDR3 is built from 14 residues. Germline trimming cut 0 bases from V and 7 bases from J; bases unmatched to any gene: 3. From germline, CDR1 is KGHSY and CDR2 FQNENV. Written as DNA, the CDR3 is TGTGCCAGCAGCCAATCGATGACAGGGGGTGGCTACACCTTC. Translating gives CASSQSMTGGGYTF.

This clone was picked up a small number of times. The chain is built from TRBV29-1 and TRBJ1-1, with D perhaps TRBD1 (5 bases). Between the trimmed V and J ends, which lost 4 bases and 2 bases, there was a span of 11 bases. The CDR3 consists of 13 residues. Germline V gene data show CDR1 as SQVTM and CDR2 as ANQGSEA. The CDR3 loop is CSVVDSLNTEAFF. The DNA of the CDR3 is TGCAGCGTTGTTGACAGTCTAAACACTGAAGCTTTCTTT.

Here the CDR3 DNA reads TGTGCCAGCAGCAAAGACCAGGGGAACACTGAAGCTTTCTTT. Translated, it gives CASSKDQGNTEAFF. The rearrangement joins TRBV21-1 to TRBJ1-1; TRBD1 is taken as the D call from the table, unchecked against the DNA. TRBV21-1 is a pseudogene locus. The CDR3 has 14 amino acids.